One TCR beta chain is described in this entry. What it recognizes is unknown. This entry comes from a study of CD8 T cells in ankylosing spondylitis. Overall study findings and caveats: Clones linked to disease were reported to show significant enrichment in matched ankylosing spondylitis synovial fluid. Some of these motif variants have turned up before, in reports on reactive arthritis synovial fluid and blood. The study identified a TCR beta motif of several highly homologous variants that appeared characteristic of ankylosing spondylitis blood.

Libraries for TCR beta were made by quantitative 5'-RACE with molecular barcodes. One entry per CDR3 protein, called by TCRdb with MiXCR from the 5' RACE reads. The sample lists just over 300,000 distinct CDR3 sequences, about 20% occurring once. Germline V gene lookup returns CDR1 DFQATT and CDR2 SNEGSKA (reference sequence). The CDR3 covers 15 residues. J gave up 10 bases and V 3 bases, and 12 bases lay outside the gene matches. The rearrangement joins TRBV20-1 to TRBJ2-1; 10 nucleotides align to TRBD2. The TCR originated in a female donor with ankylosing spondylitis or in good health (not recorded which). Sequenced sample: blood, either unsorted or a sorted T cell fraction (not recorded which). The CDR3 loop is CSASPSGRGRGEQFF. DNA of the CDR3: TGCAGTGCTAGTCCCAGCGGGAGGGGAAGAGGGGAGCAGTTCTTC.